The next 21 T cell receptor beta chains were all read from a single sample in a study of blood T cell repertoires in COVID-19. The table came from immunoSEQ multiplex PCR; TCRdb's copy has only in-frame clones and leaves some out. Among about 230,000 clones listed, around 86% were seen once. The sample consisted of peripheral blood. The source of these receptors is a man aged 45-65 years with COVID-19, enrolled during active disease.

Comment on this clone: This CDR3 is also generated by other DNA sequences in the sample. The chain combines TRBV27 with TRBJ2-7; TRBD1 agrees at 9 bases. Germline CDR1 MNHEY, CDR2 SMNVEV (reference sequence). The CDR3 runs to 13 residues. With 4 bases clipped from V and 6 bases from J, the junction kept 4 bases outside the gene matches. The CDR3 spells CASSSGQGLEQYF. The CDR3 DNA reads TGTGCCAGCAGTTCGGGACAGGGACTCGAGCAGTACTTC.

The chain carries TRBV24-1 and TRBJ2-2; no clear D. Trimming shortened V by 9 bases and J by 6 bases, and 10 bases separated the two germline ends. The germline V gene encodes CDR1 KGHDR and CDR2 SFDVKD. The CDR3 runs to 12 residues. CDR3 sequence: CATLGDSGELFF. In nucleotides, the CDR3 is TGTGCCACCCTGGGCGATTCCGGGGAGCTGTTTTTT.

The chain links TRBV11-2 to TRBJ1-1, with 8 bases lining up with TRBD1. The CDR3 consists of 14 residues. Germline assignment: CDR1 SGHAT and CDR2 FQNNGV. The V segment lost 1 base and the J segment 5 bases; nucleotides outside the gene matches: 3. Here the CDR3 DNA reads TGTGCCAGCAGCTTAGCCCAGGGGGCTACTGAAGCTTTCTTT. Its protein is CASSLAQGATEAFF.

V gene TRBV19 combines with J gene TRBJ2-3; tentatively, D is TRBD2 (7 bases). The CDR3 sequence is 13 residues long. Germline V lookup: CDR1 LNHDA, CDR2 SQIVND (reference sequence). Trimming left V 10 bases short and J 1 base short, with 12 bases between. The CDR3 bases are TGTGCCATTCGAGGGGGGGGCACAGATACGCAGTATTTT. Protein product: CAIRGGGTDTQYF.

The chain couples TRBV5-5 to TRBJ1-2; 9 positions match TRBD1. V was pared by 7 bases and J by 8 bases, with 12 bases of the junction left unmatched. CDR1 is SGHKS and CDR2 is YYEKEE in the germline V gene (reference sequence). The CDR3 contains 14 residues. The CDR3 loop is CASALGGQGRGYTF. The CDR3 DNA sequence: TGTGCCAGCGCCCTCGGGGGACAGGGTCGCGGCTACACCTTC.

This clone has more than one count but fewer than ten. The rearrangement links TRBV28 to TRBJ1-5; D ambiguous. V was shortened by 1 base and J by 4 bases, with 8 bases between the two germline ends. Germline CDR1 and CDR2: MDHEN and SYDVKM. The CDR3 has 14 amino acids. Written as DNA, the CDR3 is TGTGCCAGCAGTTTATCCGGGGAAAATCAGCCCCAGCATTTT. Its protein product is CASSLSGENQPQHF. Drawing the rest from reference TRBV28 and TRBJ1-5, the complete variable domain is DVKVTQSSRYLVKRTGEKVFLECVQDMDHENMFWYRQDPGLGLRLIYFSYDVKMKEKGDIPEGYSVSREKKERFSLILESASTNQTSMYLCASSLSGENQPQHFGDGTRLSIL.

This clone came up once. The V call is TRBV9, the J call TRBJ2-1, with D possibly matching TRBD1 (5 bases). The CDR3 runs to 15 residues. Trimming pared 0 bases from V and 4 bases from J, leaving 11 bases between. Germline loops: CDR1 SGDLS, CDR2 YYNGEE. Written as DNA, the CDR3 is TGTGCCAGCAGCGTAGGACAGCCTGAGTACAATGAGCAGTTCTTC. It specifies CASSVGQPEYNEQFF.

This chain links TRBV2 with TRBJ2-7; 7 bases line up with TRBD1. Germline CDR1 and CDR2: SNHLY and FYNNEI. This CDR3 has 12 amino acids. The trim removed 8 bases at V and 3 bases at J, leaving 4 bases unmatched. CDR3 sequence reads: CASLRDSYEQYF. The CDR3 bases are TGTGCCAGCCTTCGGGACAGCTACGAGCAGTACTTC.

This clone was seen a few times. V and J are TRBV19 and TRBJ2-7; tentatively, D is TRBD1 (5 bases). Trimming took off 5 bases at V and 2 bases at J, with 10 bases between the two ends. The germline V gene has CDR1 LNHDA and CDR2 SQIVND (reference sequence). This CDR3 has 13 residues. DNA for the CDR3: TGTGCCAGTAGTGCGACAGCACCCTACGAGCAGTACTTC. The encoded protein is CASSATAPYEQYF.

The rearrangement uses TRBV5-4 and TRBJ2-3; 9 bases line up with TRBD2. Trimming took 0 bases from V and 2 from J; bases not matched to a gene: 4. The length of the CDR3 is 16 residues. Germline assignment: CDR1 SGHNT and CDR2 YYREEE (reference sequence). The CDR3 spells CASSLVLAGDTDTQYF. The CDR3 nucleotides read TGTGCCAGCAGCTTGGTCTTAGCGGGAGACACAGATACGCAGTATTTT.

The chain carries TRBV18 and TRBJ2-1; 10 nucleotides align to TRBD2. V lost 3 bases to trimming and J lost 3 bases; unmatched junction nucleotides: 26. The CDR3 runs 23 residues. From germline, CDR1 is KGHSH and CDR2 LQKENI. CDR3 DNA sequence: TGTGCCAGCTCACCGTTCGCGAATCTGCTAGCGGGAGCATCGATGGGAGGCTACAATGAGCAGTTCTTC. Residues: CASSPFANLLAGASMGGYNEQFF.

The chain employs TRBV10-2 and TRBJ2-1; 10 bases fit TRBD2. This CDR3 is built from 16 residues. The germline CDR1 and CDR2 sequences are WSHSY and SAAADI. The V segment lost 0 bases and the J segment 8 bases; nucleotides outside the gene matches: 7. The CDR3 DNA reads as TGCGCCAGCAGTGAGTCCGGCAGAGCGGGAGGGCATGAGCAGTTCTTC. Its translation is CASSESGRAGGHEQFF.

The V gene is TRBV11-2, the J gene TRBJ1-2; possible D gene TRBD1, 6 bases. This CDR3 spans 15 amino acids. Germline assignment: CDR1 SGHAT and CDR2 FQNNGV. The V end was cut by 5 bases, the J end by 2 bases, with 15 bases between. Here the CDR3 reads CASSRTSDRNYGYTF. The DNA for the CDR3 is TGTGCCAGCAGCCGGACCTCGGACAGAAACTATGGCTACACCTTC.

The rearrangement uses TRBV6-5 and TRBJ2-2; D might be TRBD2 (7 bases). The CDR3 loop spans 15 amino acids. Trimming removed 6 bases from V and 5 bases from J, with 16 bases in between. Germline V gene data show CDR1 as MNHEY and CDR2 as SVGAGI. The CDR3 loop reads CASRGAGVRTGELFF. The CDR3 DNA sequence: TGTGCCAGCAGGGGGGCGGGAGTTAGGACCGGGGAGCTGTTTTTT.

The chain recombines TRBV30 with TRBJ2-5; D is perhaps TRBD1 (6 bases). There are 13 residues in the CDR3. CDR1 is GTSNPN, CDR2 SVGIG, per germline (reference sequence). With 0 bases removed from V and 4 bases from J, the gap between germline ends came to 9 bases. The CDR3 reads CAWSVGAGETQYF. The DNA of the CDR3 is TGTGCCTGGAGTGTGGGGGCGGGAGAGACCCAGTACTTC.

V is TRBV6-5 and J is TRBJ2-7, with 10 positions matching TRBD2. This CDR3 has 14 residues. With V trimmed by 7 bases and J by 5 bases, 8 bases remained unmatched. CDR1 and CDR2 (germline): MNHEY, SVGAGI. The CDR3, as DNA: TGTGCCAGCAAGTTTGAACTAGCGGGAAACGAGCAGTACTTC. It is translated as CASKFELAGNEQYF.

This clone was seen only once. This chain connects TRBV7-2 to TRBJ2-5, with 7 bases aligning to TRBD2. CDR3 length: 16 residues. CDR1 and CDR2 from the germline V gene are SGHTA and FQGNSA. V lost 1 base and J lost 2; bases outside the gene matches: 7. The CDR3 bases are TGTGCCAGCAGCTTAGATATATGGGGGGGACAAGAGACCCAGTACTTC. Translating gives CASSLDIWGGQETQYF. Looking up the rest from reference TRBV7-2 and TRBJ2-5 gives the full variable domain: GAGVSQSPSNKVTEKGKDVELRCDPISGHTALYWYRQSLGQGLEFLIYFQGNSAPDKSGLPSDRFSAERTGGSVSTLTIQRTQQEDSAVYLCASSLDIWGGQETQYFGPGTRLLVL.

The chain recombines TRBV5-1 with TRBJ2-3, with TRBD1 as a possible D gene (6 bases). The CDR3 extends over 13 amino acids. V was pared by 3 bases and J by 6 bases, with 11 bases between. Looked up from germline, CDR1 is SGHRS and CDR2 is YFSETQ. The CDR3 DNA reads as TGCGCCAGCAGCTCGAGGGGGTCGGATACGCAGTATTTT. Protein sequence: CASSSRGSDTQYF.

This clone was seen once. The chain couples TRBV28 to TRBJ2-7; 11 bases match TRBD2. The CDR3 loop spans 15 amino acids. V lost 7 bases to trimming and J lost 2 bases; unmatched junction nucleotides: 7. From germline, CDR1 is MDHEN and CDR2 SYDVKM. This CDR3 reads CASTPMTSGAYEQYF. In DNA, the CDR3 is TGTGCCAGCACTCCAATGACTAGCGGGGCCTACGAGCAGTACTTC.

The rearrangement joins TRBV2 to TRBJ2-5; 10 bases map to TRBD1. The CDR3 is 16 amino acids. CDR1 is SNHLY and CDR2 is FYNNEI in the germline V gene. J lost 2 bases, V lost 7 bases, and 10 bases had no gene match. The CDR3 nucleotides are TGTGCCAGCACCTCCACCTTGGACAGGGGGCAAGAGACCCAGTACTTC. Protein sequence: CASTSTLDRGQETQYF.

The chain employs TRBV12-3 or TRBV12-4 and TRBJ2-7, with unresolved D. This CDR3 is 13 amino acids long. V was cut by 2 bases and J by 2 bases, with 7 bases left in between. The CDR3 protein is CASSLTRTYEQYF. The CDR3 region has the DNA TGTGCCAGCAGTTTAACCAGAACCTACGAGCAGTACTTC.